Below, 32 T cell receptor beta chains from the same sample are listed, as sequenced in a study of cytomegalovirus exposure and HLA in healthy donors. The PCR ran on 60 Vbeta and 13 Jbeta primers. Repertoires were generated with immunoSEQ multiplex PCR, while TCRdb's copy carries only in-frame clones and drops some. Of about 160,000 clones listed, approximately 71% are singletons. Sequenced sample: PBMCs. These receptor sequences come from a male donor in good health and CMV-seronegative.

This chain joins TRBV20-1 and TRBJ1-1; possible D gene TRBD1, 6 bases. This CDR3 has 11 amino acids. Germline V CDR1 and CDR2: DFQATT, SNEGSKA (reference sequence). The V and J ends lost 5 bases and 7 bases respectively, with 11 bases between them. CDR3 protein: CSAPQGCEAFF. CDR3 nucleotides: TGCAGTGCTCCGCAGGGGTGTGAAGCTTTCTTT.

The chain has TRBV19 and TRBJ2-7; TRBD2 is a possible D gene (5 bases). V lost 3 bases to trimming and J lost 4 bases, with 10 bases between them. The CDR3 has 13 residues. Germline loops: CDR1 LNHDA, CDR2 SQIVND (reference sequence). As DNA, the CDR3 is TGTGCCAGTAGTATGGGTGAGGGATACGAGCAGTACTTC. Its protein product is CASSMGEGYEQYF. Filled out from reference TRBV19 and TRBJ2-7, the complete variable domain reads DGGITQSPKYLFRKEGQNVTLSCEQNLNHDAMYWYRQDPGQGLRLIYYSQIVNDFQKGDIAEGYSVSREKKESFPLTVTSAQKNPTAFYLCASSMGEGYEQYFGPGTRLTVT.

The rearrangement uses TRBV5-4 and TRBJ1-2; 7 bases align to TRBD1. The CDR3 is 17 residues long. Germline V gene data show CDR1 as SGHNT and CDR2 as YYREEE (reference sequence). V lost 1 base, J lost 4 bases, and 13 bases stayed unmatched. The CDR3 loop reads CASSLFGTAVSLYGYTF. Written as DNA, the CDR3 is TGTGCCAGCAGCTTGTTTGGGACAGCCGTCTCCCTCTATGGCTACACCTTC.

This clone was counted a single time. The rearrangement links TRBV5-4 to TRBJ2-4; 7 bases are a match to TRBD2. The CDR3 covers 14 residues. Germline V gene sequence: CDR1 SGHNT, CDR2 YYREEE (reference sequence). The trim removed 2 bases at V and 1 base at J, leaving 0 bases unmatched. The DNA for the CDR3 is TGTGCCAGCAGCTTAGCGGGGGCCAAAAACATTCAGTACTTC. Amino acids: CASSLAGAKNIQYF.

The CDR3 here is CASSQDFGQNYGYTF. CDR3 sequence (DNA): TGTGCCAGCAGCCAAGATTTTGGACAGAACTATGGCTACACCTTC. The gene calls are TRBV4-2 and TRBJ1-2; perhaps TRBD1 as D (6 bases). Trimming cost V 0 bases and J 2 bases, with 10 bases left between them. The CDR3 is made up of 15 amino acids. Germline CDR1 LGHNA, CDR2 YNFKEQ.

The chain's CDR3 is CASASTGDNYGYTF. The CDR3 DNA sequence: TGCGCCAGCGCCTCTACAGGGGATAACTATGGCTACACCTTC. V usage is TRBV5-1 and J usage is TRBJ1-2, with 7 bases lining up with TRBD1. The CDR3 consists of 14 residues. Germline loops: CDR1 SGHRS, CDR2 YFSETQ. V dropped 7 bases and J dropped 1; count of bases not matched to a gene: 7.

The rearrangement uses TRBV7-9 and TRBJ2-3; 11 bases are a match to TRBD2. Germline values: CDR1 SEHNR, CDR2 FQNEAQ (reference sequence). With 11 bases clipped from V and 6 bases from J, the junction kept 4 bases outside the gene matches. This CDR3 contains 12 residues. This chain's CDR3 is CAGSGGADTQYF. The CDR3 bases are TGTGCCGGTAGCGGGGGGGCTGATACGCAGTATTTT.

The chain employs TRBV5-1 and TRBJ2-3, with no clear D. Germline V CDR1 and CDR2: SGHRS, YFSETQ. CDR3 length: 15 residues. Trimming left V 0 bases short and J 6 bases short, with 14 bases between. In DNA, the CDR3 is TGCGCCAGCAGCTTGGCCGCTGGGTCCGGGGATACGCAGTATTTT. Protein product: CASSLAAGSGDTQYF. Based on the CDR3 plus reference TRBV5-1 and TRBJ2-3, the full variable domain is KAGVTQTPRYLIKTRGQQVTLSCSPISGHRSVSWYQQTPGQGLQFLFEYFSETQRNKGNFPGRFSGRQFSNSRSEMNVSTLELGDSALYLCASSLAAGSGDTQYFGPGTRLTVL.

In this sample, this clone turned up a few times. This chain joins TRBV5-4 and TRBJ2-7; TRBD1 agrees at 9 bases. The J segment lost 1 base and the V segment lost 0 bases, leaving 5 bases of the junction unmatched. CDR3 length: 16 amino acids. Germline values: CDR1 SGHNT, CDR2 YYREEE (reference sequence). The CDR3 sequence: CASSLGGTGSSYEQYF. CDR3 DNA: TGTGCCAGCAGCTTGGGGGGGACAGGGTCTTCCTACGAGCAGTACTTC.

This clone has a handful of counts. This rearrangement joins TRBV2 to TRBJ1-2; TRBD1 matches 7 bases. CDR3 length equals 12 residues. Germline CDR1 reads SNHLY; CDR2 reads FYNNEI. J gave up 5 bases and V 8 bases, and 5 bases lay outside the gene matches. As DNA, the CDR3 is TGTGCCAGCCAGCAGGGGGTATATGGCTACACCTTC. It yields the protein CASQQGVYGYTF.

This chain links TRBV7-3 with TRBJ2-3; the D gene is possibly TRBD1 (5 bases). Looked up from germline, CDR1 is SGHTA and CDR2 is FQGTGA. The CDR3 spans 13 residues. V shed 3 bases and J shed 6 bases, with 10 bases lying between them. CDR3 region: CASSLGPTDTQYF. The DNA for the CDR3 is TGTGCCAGCAGCTTGGGGCCCACGGATACGCAGTATTTT.

The table lists this clone with a few counts. The chain links TRBV28 to TRBJ2-7, with D perhaps matching TRBD1 (6 bases). In germline, CDR1 is MDHEN, CDR2 SYDVKM. The length of the CDR3 is 11 residues. V dropped 5 bases and J dropped 5 bases, with 7 bases sitting between them. The CDR3 reads CASSTGNEQYF. DNA of the CDR3: TGTGCCAGCAGTACAGGGAACGAGCAGTACTTC.

This clone has more than one count but fewer than ten. This chain connects TRBV5-8 to TRBJ2-7; TRBD2 agrees at 9 bases. The ends lost 0 bases at V and 6 bases at J; junction bases unmatched: 10. Looked up from germline, CDR1 is SGHTS and CDR2 is YDEGEE. This CDR3 comprises 16 residues. CDR3 sequence: CASSLVLAGDFSEQYF. The CDR3 DNA is TGTGCCAGCAGCTTGGTCTTAGCGGGGGATTTTAGCGAGCAGTACTTC.

V is TRBV6-1 and J is TRBJ2-5; 11 nucleotides align to TRBD1. The V and J ends lost 2 bases and 1 base, in that order; junction bases with no gene match: 9. CDR1 and CDR2 from the germline V gene are MNHNS and SASEGT. The CDR3 length is 18 residues. CDR3 in amino acids: CASSEWGGTGGRQETQYF. DNA for the CDR3: TGTGCCAGCAGTGAATGGGGAGGGACAGGGGGTCGCCAAGAGACCCAGTACTTC.

This CDR3 is CASSFLDVREGGELFF. DNA of the CDR3: TGTGCCAGCAGCTTCTTAGATGTGCGGGAGGGAGGGGAGCTGTTTTTT. J is TRBJ2-2 and V is TRBV11-3; TRBD2 aligns across 9 bases. The CDR3 is 16 amino acids. With 3 bases clipped from V and 8 bases from J, the junction kept 10 bases outside the gene matches. The germline V gene encodes CDR1 SGHNT and CDR2 YENEEA.

The chain carries TRBV27 and TRBJ2-7; weak D call: TRBD1 (6 bases). Between the trimmed V and J ends, which lost 4 bases and 0 bases, there was a span of 13 bases. The CDR3 runs to 15 residues. CDR1 is MNHEY and CDR2 is SMNVEV in the germline V gene (reference sequence). The CDR3 is CASSSTGKHSYEQYF. The CDR3 coding sequence is TGTGCCAGCAGTTCAACAGGGAAGCACTCCTACGAGCAGTACTTC.

The chain links TRBV6-5 to TRBJ1-1; TRBD1 matches at 7 bases. The V gene end was trimmed by 8 bases and the J gene end by 1 base; junction bases not matched to a gene: 7. The CDR3 totals 14 residues. The V gene's germline CDR1 is MNHEY and CDR2 SVGAGI. The CDR3 loop is CASGLTGTNTEAFF. CDR3 in DNA: TGTGCCAGCGGCTTGACAGGGACGAACACTGAAGCTTTCTTT.

The rearrangement links TRBV27 to TRBJ2-6; unclear D gene. Trimming cost V 7 bases and J 3 bases, with 13 bases left between them. Germline V gives CDR1 MNHEY, CDR2 SMNVEV (reference sequence). The CDR3 has 15 residues. CDR3 nucleotides: TGTGCCAGCAAATACGTAGATTTTGGGGCCAACGTCCTGACTTTC. Its protein is CASKYVDFGANVLTF.

This clone occurred a few times. This chain joins TRBV5-8 and TRBJ1-1; 11 nucleotides align to TRBD1. Trimming cost V 4 bases and J 8 bases; bases outside gene matches: 13. There are 16 residues in the CDR3. Germline CDR1 and CDR2: SGHTS and YDEGEE. Here the CDR3 DNA reads TGTGCCAGCAGCATCTTTGGACAGGGGGCTTTTTTAGAAGCTTTCTTT. This sequence encodes CASSIFGQGAFLEAFF.

V is TRBV28 and J is TRBJ1-3, with D perhaps TRBD1 (5 bases). Trimming stripped 7 bases from V and 4 bases from J, with 17 bases between. The CDR3 loop spans 15 amino acids. Germline-derived CDR1 and CDR2 are MDHEN and SYDVKM. The CDR3 coding sequence is TGTGCCAGCACCGCCCAGGAGGGGTCCGGAAACACCATATATTTT. Protein: CASTAQEGSGNTIYF.

The chain joins TRBV4-1 to TRBJ2-7, with TRBD2 matching over 8 bases. CDR1 is MGHRA, CDR2 YSYEKL, per germline. This CDR3 is built from 16 residues. V gave up 4 bases and J gave up 3 bases; unmatched junction bases: 11. CDR3 DNA sequence: TGCGCCAGCAGCCCGCGGTGGGCGGGGGGAAACTACGAGCAGTACTTC. This sequence encodes CASSPRWAGGNYEQYF.

The genes are TRBV7-3 and TRBJ2-7; D possibly corresponds to TRBD2 (5 bases). Trimming pared 0 bases from V and 6 bases from J, leaving 12 bases between. From germline, CDR1 is SGHTA and CDR2 FQGTGA. CDR3 length equals 14 residues. The CDR3 DNA follows: TGTGCCAGCAGCTTAACGCCTAGCTTGGGCGAGCAGTACTTC. Translating gives CASSLTPSLGEQYF.

This clone is a singleton in its sample. The CDR3, as DNA: TGTGCCAGCAGCGCCTCTGGGGGGGCTCTGGGCGAGCAGTACTTC. Translating it yields CASSASGGALGEQYF. This chain joins TRBV7-3 and TRBJ2-7; D possibly corresponds to TRBD2 (7 bases). Germline-derived CDR1 and CDR2 are SGHTA and FQGTGA. V lost 5 bases to trimming and J lost 6 bases, with 20 bases between them. The CDR3 is 15 residues long.

V is TRBV19 and J is TRBJ1-5; D is unresolved. The CDR3 contains 14 residues. Germline V gene data show CDR1 as LNHDA and CDR2 as SQIVND (reference sequence). V dropped 5 bases and J dropped 2 bases, with 10 bases sitting between them. CDR3 loop: CASSEVLGNQPQHF. The CDR3 nucleotides are TGTGCCAGTAGTGAGGTTTTGGGCAATCAGCCCCAGCATTTT. Full variable domain (missing parts from reference TRBV19 and TRBJ1-5): DGGITQSPKYLFRKEGQNVTLSCEQNLNHDAMYWYRQDPGQGLRLIYYSQIVNDFQKGDIAEGYSVSREKKESFPLTVTSAQKNPTAFYLCASSEVLGNQPQHFGDGTRLSIL.

The chain carries TRBV21-1 and TRBJ1-2; the table's D call of TRBD1 was not tested on the DNA. TRBV21-1 is recorded as a pseudogene. The CDR3 extends over 15 amino acids. The CDR3 reads CASSEGHNYNYGYTF. DNA for the CDR3: TGTGCCAGCAGCGAGGGACACAACTATAACTATGGCTACACCTTC.

The V gene is TRBV29-1, the J gene TRBJ1-1; D unclear. The germline V and J ends were trimmed by 2 bases and 0 bases, with 7 bases remaining between them. CDR3 length equals 13 residues. Looked up from germline, CDR1 is SQVTM and CDR2 is ANQGSEA. As DNA, the CDR3 is TGCAGCGTTGAATTAGCCTTGAACACTGAAGCTTTCTTT. Encoded protein: CSVELALNTEAFF.

This clone was observed a single time. The genes are TRBV7-9 and TRBJ1-4; 9 bases map to TRBD1. J lost 5 bases, V lost 6 bases, and 4 bases had no gene match. In germline, CDR1 is SEHNR, CDR2 FQNEAQ (reference sequence). The CDR3 totals 14 residues. CDR3 DNA sequence: TGTGCCAGCAGTCTCGGGACAGGGAATGAAAAACTGTTTTTT. Its protein product is CASSLGTGNEKLFF. Filled out from reference TRBV7-9 and TRBJ1-4, the complete variable domain reads DTGVSQNPRHKITKRGQNVTFRCDPISEHNRLYWYRQTLGQGPEFLTYFQNEAQLEKSRLLSDRFSAERPKGSFSTLEIQRTEQGDSAMYLCASSLGTGNEKLFFGSGTQLSVL.

The rearrangement links TRBV7-3 to TRBJ2-3; 8 bases are a match to TRBD2. CDR1 and CDR2 (germline): SGHTA, FQGTGA. The junction had 8 bases not matched to a gene; V was cut back by 2 bases and J by 1 base. This CDR3 has 17 amino acids. CDR3 nucleotides: TGTGCCAGCAGCTTAGATGCAGCGGGGGTAGGCACAGATACGCAGTATTTT. Protein product: CASSLDAAGVGTDTQYF.

The chain is built from TRBV4-1 and TRBJ2-7; 7 positions agree with TRBD2. V was clipped by 0 bases and J by 3 bases; unmatched bases: 8. This CDR3 region has 16 residues. Germline V lookup: CDR1 MGHRA, CDR2 YSYEKL. The CDR3 region has the DNA TGCGCCAGCAGCCAAGATCTTGCTAGCGGAGACTACGAGCAGTACTTC. As protein: CASSQDLASGDYEQYF.

This sequence joins TRBV7-2 and TRBJ1-1; D not certain. Germline CDR1 reads SGHTA; CDR2 reads FQGNSA. The ends were cut back, 3 bases at V and 3 bases at J, with 8 bases in the middle. This CDR3 is built from 13 residues. The CDR3 is CASSFGGYTEAFF. CDR3 in DNA: TGTGCCAGCAGCTTTGGAGGTTACACTGAAGCTTTCTTT.

This clone was seen only once. The chain recombines TRBV6-4 with TRBJ2-5; tentatively, D is TRBD1 (6 bases). The DNA end lines up better with TRBJ2-7; the J call may be wrong. The CDR3 consists of 15 residues. Germline V gene data show CDR1 as MRHNA and CDR2 as SNTAGT. CDR3 nucleotide sequence: TGTGCCAGCTTCGAGGGGGACCGTTACGACTACGAGCAGTACTTC. It yields the protein CASFEGDRYDYEQYF.

This clone was counted between two and nine times. The chain couples TRBV6-5 to TRBJ2-5, with a tentative D call TRBD2 (7 bases). The CDR3 runs to 15 residues. The ends were cut back, 7 bases at V and 2 bases at J, with 17 bases in the middle. The germline V gene has CDR1 MNHEY and CDR2 SVGAGI. Here the CDR3 reads CASIPGGTYQETQYF. The DNA for the CDR3 is TGTGCCAGCATCCCCGGGGGGACATATCAAGAGACCCAGTACTTC.